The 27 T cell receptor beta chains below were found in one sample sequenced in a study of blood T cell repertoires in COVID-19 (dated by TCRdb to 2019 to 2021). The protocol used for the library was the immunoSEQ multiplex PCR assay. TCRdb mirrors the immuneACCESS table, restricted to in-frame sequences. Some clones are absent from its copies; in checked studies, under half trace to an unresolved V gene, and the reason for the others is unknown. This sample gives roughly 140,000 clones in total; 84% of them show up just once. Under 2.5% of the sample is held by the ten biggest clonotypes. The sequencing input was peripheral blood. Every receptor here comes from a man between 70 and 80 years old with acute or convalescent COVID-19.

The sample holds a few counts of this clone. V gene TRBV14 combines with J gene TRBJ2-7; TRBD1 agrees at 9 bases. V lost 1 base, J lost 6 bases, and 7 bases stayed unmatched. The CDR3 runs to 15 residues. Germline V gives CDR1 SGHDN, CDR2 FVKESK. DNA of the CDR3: TGTGCCAGCAGCCAAGTCGGGACAGGGCTTGGCGAGCAGTACTTC. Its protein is CASSQVGTGLGEQYF.

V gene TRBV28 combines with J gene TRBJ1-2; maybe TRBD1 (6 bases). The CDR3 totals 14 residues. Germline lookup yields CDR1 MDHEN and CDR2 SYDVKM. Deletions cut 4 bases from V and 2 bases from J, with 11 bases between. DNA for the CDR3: TGTGCCAGCAGTTCGTCGGGGGGCAACTATGGCTACACCTTC. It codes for CASSSSGGNYGYTF.

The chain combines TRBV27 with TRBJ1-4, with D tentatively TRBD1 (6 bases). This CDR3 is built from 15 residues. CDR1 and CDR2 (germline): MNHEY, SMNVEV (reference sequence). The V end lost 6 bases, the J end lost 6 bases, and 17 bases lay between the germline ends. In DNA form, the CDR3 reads TGTGCCAGCAGACGACACAGGGATAGCGATGAAAAACTGTTTTTT. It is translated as CASRRHRDSDEKLFF.

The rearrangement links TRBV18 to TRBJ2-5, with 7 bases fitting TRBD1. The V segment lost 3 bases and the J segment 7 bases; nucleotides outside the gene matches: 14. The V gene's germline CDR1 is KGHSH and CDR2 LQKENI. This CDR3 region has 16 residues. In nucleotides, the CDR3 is TGTGCCAGCTCACCCAGAACCGAGACAGGGTCGGGGACCCAGTACTTC. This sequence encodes CASSPRTETGSGTQYF.

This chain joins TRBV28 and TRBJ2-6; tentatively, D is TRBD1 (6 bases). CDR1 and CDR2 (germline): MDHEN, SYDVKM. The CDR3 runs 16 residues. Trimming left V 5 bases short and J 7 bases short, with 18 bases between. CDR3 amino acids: CASSPYQGLAANVLTF. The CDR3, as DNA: TGTGCCAGCAGTCCGTATCAGGGGCTGGCAGCCAACGTCCTGACTTTC.

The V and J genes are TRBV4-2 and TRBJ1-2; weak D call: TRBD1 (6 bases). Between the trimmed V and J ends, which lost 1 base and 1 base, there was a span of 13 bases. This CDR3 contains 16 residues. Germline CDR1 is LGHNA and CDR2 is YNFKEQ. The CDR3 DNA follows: TGTGCCAGCAGCCAAGGAAGTTCGGACAGTAACTATGGCTACACCTTC. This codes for CASSQGSSDSNYGYTF.

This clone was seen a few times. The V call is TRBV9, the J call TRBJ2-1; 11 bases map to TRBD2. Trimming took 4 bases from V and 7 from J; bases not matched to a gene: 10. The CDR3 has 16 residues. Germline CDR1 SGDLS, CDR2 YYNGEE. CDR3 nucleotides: TGTGCCAGCAGCTACGGGACTAGCGGCCTTGTAAATGAGCAGTTCTTC. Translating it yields CASSYGTSGLVNEQFF.

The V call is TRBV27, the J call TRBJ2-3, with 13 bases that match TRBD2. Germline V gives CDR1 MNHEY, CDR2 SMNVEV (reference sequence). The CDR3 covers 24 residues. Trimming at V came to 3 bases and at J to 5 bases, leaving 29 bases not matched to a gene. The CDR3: CASSFRGTGQPGLAGEVVLDTQYF. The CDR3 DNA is TGTGCCAGCAGTTTTAGGGGAACAGGGCAGCCCGGACTAGCGGGAGAAGTGGTGCTAGATACGCAGTATTTT.

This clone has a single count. CDR3 sequence: CASSTTGPWGGNTIYF. CDR3 bases: TGCGCCAGCAGCACCACAGGGCCTTGGGGCGGAAACACCATATATTTT. The rearrangement links TRBV5-1 to TRBJ1-3; TRBD1 is a possible D gene (6 bases). This CDR3 is built from 16 residues. CDR1 is SGHRS, CDR2 YFSETQ, per germline. Trimming took 4 bases from V and 4 from J, leaving 18 bases between them.

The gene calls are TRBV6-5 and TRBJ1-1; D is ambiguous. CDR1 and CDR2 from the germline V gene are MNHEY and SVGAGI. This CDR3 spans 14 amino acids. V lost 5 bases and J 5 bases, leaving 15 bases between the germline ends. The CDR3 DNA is TGTGCCAGCAGTCCCCCTCGAGGAAGGACTGAAGCTTTCTTT. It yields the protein CASSPPRGRTEAFF.

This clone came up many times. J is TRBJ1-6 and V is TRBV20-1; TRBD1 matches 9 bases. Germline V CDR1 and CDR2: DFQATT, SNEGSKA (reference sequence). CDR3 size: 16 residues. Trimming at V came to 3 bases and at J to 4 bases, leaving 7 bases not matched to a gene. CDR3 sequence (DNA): TGCAGTGCTAGTGATACAGGGGGCGCTTATAATTCACCCCTCCACTTT. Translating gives CSASDTGGAYNSPLHF.

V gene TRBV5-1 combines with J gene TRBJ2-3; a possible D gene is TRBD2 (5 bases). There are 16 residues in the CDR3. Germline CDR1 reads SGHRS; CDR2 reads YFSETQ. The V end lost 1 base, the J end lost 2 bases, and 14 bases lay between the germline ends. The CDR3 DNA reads TGCGCCAGCAGCTTGAGGGTAGCGCCTCTCACAGATACGCAGTATTTT. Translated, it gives CASSLRVAPLTDTQYF.

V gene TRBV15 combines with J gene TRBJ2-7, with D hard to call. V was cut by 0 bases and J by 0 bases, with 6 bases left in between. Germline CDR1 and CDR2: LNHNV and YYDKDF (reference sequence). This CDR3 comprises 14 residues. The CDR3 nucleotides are TGTGCCACCAGCAGAGATCGCAGCTCCTACGAGCAGTACTTC. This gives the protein CATSRDRSSYEQYF.

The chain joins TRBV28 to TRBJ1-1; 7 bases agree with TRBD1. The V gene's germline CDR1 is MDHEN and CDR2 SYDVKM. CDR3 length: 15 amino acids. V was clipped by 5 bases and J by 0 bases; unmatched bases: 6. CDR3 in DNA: TGTGCCAGCAGTACCAGGACAGGACTGAACACTGAAGCTTTCTTT. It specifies CASSTRTGLNTEAFF.

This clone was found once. The DNA of the CDR3 is TGTGCCAGCTCACCGCAGGGGACGACCTACGAGCAGTACTTC. Amino acids: CASSPQGTTYEQYF. This chain joins TRBV18 and TRBJ2-7; D is perhaps TRBD1 (6 bases). Germline values: CDR1 KGHSH, CDR2 LQKENI. This CDR3 region has 14 residues. V shed 3 bases and J shed 2 bases, with 11 bases lying between them.

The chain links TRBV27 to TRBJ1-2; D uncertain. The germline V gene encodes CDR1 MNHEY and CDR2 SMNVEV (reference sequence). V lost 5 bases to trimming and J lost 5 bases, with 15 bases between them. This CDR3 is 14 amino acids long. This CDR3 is CASSPFLAAYGYTF. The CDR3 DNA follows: TGTGCCAGCAGTCCCTTCCTGGCGGCGTATGGCTACACCTTC.

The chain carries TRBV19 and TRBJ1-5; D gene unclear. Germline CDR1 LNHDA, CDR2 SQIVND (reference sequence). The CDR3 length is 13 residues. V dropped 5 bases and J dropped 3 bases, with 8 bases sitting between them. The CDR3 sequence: CASSVQANQPQHF. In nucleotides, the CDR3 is TGTGCCAGTAGTGTCCAGGCCAATCAGCCCCAGCATTTT.

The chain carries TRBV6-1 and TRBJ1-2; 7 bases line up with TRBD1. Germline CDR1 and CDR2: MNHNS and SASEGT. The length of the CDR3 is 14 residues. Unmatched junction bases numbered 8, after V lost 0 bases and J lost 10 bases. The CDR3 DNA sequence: TGTGCCAGCAGTGAAGCGCGACAGGGAGTAGCCTACACCTTC. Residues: CASSEARQGVAYTF.

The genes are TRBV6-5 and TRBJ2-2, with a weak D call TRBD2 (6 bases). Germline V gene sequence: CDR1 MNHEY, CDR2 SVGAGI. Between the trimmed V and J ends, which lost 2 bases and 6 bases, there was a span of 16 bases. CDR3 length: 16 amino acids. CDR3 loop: CASSYAGRGFPGELFF. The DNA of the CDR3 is TGTGCCAGCAGTTACGCGGGGCGCGGGTTTCCCGGGGAGCTGTTTTTT.

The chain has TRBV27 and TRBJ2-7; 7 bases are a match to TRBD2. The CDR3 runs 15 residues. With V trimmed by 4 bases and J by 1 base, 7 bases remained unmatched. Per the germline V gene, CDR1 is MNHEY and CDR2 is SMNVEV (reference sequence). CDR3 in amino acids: CASSSPAGSSYEQYF. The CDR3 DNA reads TGTGCCAGCAGTTCCCCAGCGGGGTCGTCCTACGAGCAGTACTTC.

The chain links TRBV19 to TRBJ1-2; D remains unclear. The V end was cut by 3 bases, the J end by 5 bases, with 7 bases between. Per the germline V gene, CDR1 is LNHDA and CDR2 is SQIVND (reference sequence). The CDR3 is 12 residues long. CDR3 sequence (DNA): TGTGCCAGTAGTATGGCACAGTATGGCTACACCTTC. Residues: CASSMAQYGYTF.

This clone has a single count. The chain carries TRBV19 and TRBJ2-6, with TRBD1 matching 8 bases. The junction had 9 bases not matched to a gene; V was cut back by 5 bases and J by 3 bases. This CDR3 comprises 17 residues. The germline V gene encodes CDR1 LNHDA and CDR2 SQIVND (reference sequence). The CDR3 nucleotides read TGTGCCAGTAGTGCCCGACAGGGGATCAATGGGGCCAACGTCCTGACTTTC. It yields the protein CASSARQGINGANVLTF. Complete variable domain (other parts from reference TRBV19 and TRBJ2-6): DGGITQSPKYLFRKEGQNVTLSCEQNLNHDAMYWYRQDPGQGLRLIYYSQIVNDFQKGDIAEGYSVSREKKESFPLTVTSAQKNPTAFYLCASSARQGINGANVLTFGAGSRLTVL.

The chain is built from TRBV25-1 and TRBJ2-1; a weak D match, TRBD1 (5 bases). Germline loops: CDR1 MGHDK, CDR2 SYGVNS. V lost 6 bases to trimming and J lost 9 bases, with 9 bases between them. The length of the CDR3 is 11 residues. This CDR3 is CASRGRSEQFF. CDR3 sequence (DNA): TGTGCCAGCAGGGGGCGTAGTGAGCAGTTCTTC.

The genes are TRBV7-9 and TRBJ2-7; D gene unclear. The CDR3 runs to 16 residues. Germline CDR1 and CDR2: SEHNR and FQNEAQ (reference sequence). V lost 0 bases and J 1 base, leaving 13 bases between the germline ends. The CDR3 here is CASSLAVAGKSYEQYF. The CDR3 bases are TGTGCCAGCAGCTTAGCGGTGGCAGGTAAATCCTACGAGCAGTACTTC.

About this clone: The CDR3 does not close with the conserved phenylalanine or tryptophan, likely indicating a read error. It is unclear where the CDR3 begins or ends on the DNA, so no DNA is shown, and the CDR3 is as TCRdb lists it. Here the CDR3 reads CASSLDRLE. The chain links TRBV7-2 to TRBJ1-4. With termini counted, the CDR3 has 9 amino acids. Germline V CDR1 and CDR2: SGHTA, FQGNSA.

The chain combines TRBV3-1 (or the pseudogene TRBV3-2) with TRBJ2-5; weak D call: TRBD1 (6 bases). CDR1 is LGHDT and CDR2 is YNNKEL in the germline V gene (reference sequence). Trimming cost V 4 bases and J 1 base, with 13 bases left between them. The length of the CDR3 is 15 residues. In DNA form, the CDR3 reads TGTGCCAGCAGCCCACAGGGATTAGGCCAAGAGACCCAGTACTTC. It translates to CASSPQGLGQETQYF.

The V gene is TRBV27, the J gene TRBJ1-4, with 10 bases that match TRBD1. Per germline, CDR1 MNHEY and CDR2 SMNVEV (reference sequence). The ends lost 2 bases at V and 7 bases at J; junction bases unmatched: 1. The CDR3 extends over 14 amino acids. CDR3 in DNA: TGTGCCAGCAGTTTAGACAGGGGGCGTGAAAAACTGTTTTTT. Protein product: CASSLDRGREKLFF.